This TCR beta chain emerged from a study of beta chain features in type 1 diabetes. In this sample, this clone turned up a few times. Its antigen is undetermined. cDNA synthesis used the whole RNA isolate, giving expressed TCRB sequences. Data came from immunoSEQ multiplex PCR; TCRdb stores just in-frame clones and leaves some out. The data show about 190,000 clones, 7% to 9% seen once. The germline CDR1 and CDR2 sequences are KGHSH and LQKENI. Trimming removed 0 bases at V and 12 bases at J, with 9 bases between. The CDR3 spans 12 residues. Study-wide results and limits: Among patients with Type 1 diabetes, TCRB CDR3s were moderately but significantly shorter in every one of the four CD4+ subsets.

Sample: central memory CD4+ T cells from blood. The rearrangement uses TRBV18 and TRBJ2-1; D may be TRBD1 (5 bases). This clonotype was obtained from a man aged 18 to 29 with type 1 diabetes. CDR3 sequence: CASSPPDSGQFF. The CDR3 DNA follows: TGTGCCAGCTCACCACCCGACAGTGGGCAGTTCTTC.